Sequencing of this TCR beta chain was carried out in a study of blood T cell repertoires in COVID-19. As processed by the authors: Estimation of nucleated cell counts relied on the amplification of reference gene primers. The method was immunoSEQ multiplex PCR; TCRdb's version includes in-frame clones alone and lacks a portion of them. D and trimming come from the DNA, and the V and J calls and clone size come from that table. In the table there are just under 350,000 clones, around 83% of which are singletons. The V segment lost 3 bases and the J segment 0 bases; nucleotides outside the gene matches: 3. The V gene's germline CDR1 is KGHSH and CDR2 LQKENI. The CDR3 loop spans 15 amino acids. This clone was seen once.

The TCR sequence derives from a young man with active or convalescent COVID-19. The sequenced sample consisted of peripheral blood. The genes are TRBV18 and TRBJ1-1, with 8 bases fitting TRBD1. The CDR3 spells CASSPSGQVNTEAFF. The CDR3 DNA reads as TGTGCCAGCTCACCTTCGGGACAGGTGAACACTGAAGCTTTCTTT.